Sequencing of this T cell receptor (beta chain) was carried out in a study of cytomegalovirus exposure and HLA in healthy donors. The CDR3 extends over 16 amino acids. The germline gives CDR1 SGHDT, CDR2 YYEEEE. The V gene end was trimmed by 2 bases and the J gene end by 1 base; junction bases not matched to a gene: 5. PCR employed 60 Vbeta and 13 Jbeta primers. Profiling relied on immunoSEQ multiplex PCR, and the TCRdb table lists in-frame clones only, not all of them. The repertoire includes about 140,000 clones, 80% of them detected once, and approximately 2.1% sits in the top ten. Sequenced: PBMCs. This chain uses TRBV5-6 with TRBJ2-5, with 10 bases identical to TRBD1. The clonotype originates from a man aged 25-45 years in good health and CMV-seronegative. The CDR3 sequence: CASSFPGQGTQETQYF. The CDR3 nucleotides are TGTGCCAGCAGCTTTCCGGGACAGGGGACCCAAGAGACCCAGTACTTC.